This TCR beta chain was profiled in a study of T cell repertoires in ileal Crohn's disease. Study at large: The M0 sample came from the inflamed ileal portion of the resected specimen. Whole-study findings and limits: Clonal expansions were more frequent in active smokers than non-smokers at surgery.

Measured with immunoSEQ multiplex PCR; TCRdb has only the in-frame clones, and not every one. The sample has 16,000 or so clones; more than 90% are singletons. Germline V gene data show CDR1 as SNHLY and CDR2 as FYNNEI. The CDR3 covers 13 residues. V dropped 4 bases and J dropped 4 bases, with 9 bases sitting between them. Time point specified: inflamed ileum from the surgical specimen. About this clone itself: Its matching antigen is unknown.

The source material was ileal tissue. The chain couples TRBV2 to TRBJ2-3; D is unresolved. This receptor was obtained from an adult with Crohn's disease. The chain's CDR3 is CASSAFVADTQYF. The CDR3 DNA is TGTGCCAGCAGTGCATTCGTGGCAGATACGCAGTATTTT.